This T cell receptor (beta chain) was sequenced during a study of T cells in Graves' hyperthyroidism and ophthalmopathy. Turning to the study itself: Sampling of peripheral blood happened at initial diagnosis, prior to any treatment. Study-wide findings and caveats: From stable hyperthyroidism, ophthalmopathy was separated by a 13 V-J model.

Stable disease denoted Graves' hyperthyroidism without ophthalmopathy progression within 18 months. Aged 18 to 65, the patients had hyperthyroidism that was newly diagnosed and had lasted under 2 months. This clonotype was counted ten times or more. As yet, its antigen is unknown. The CDR3 has 14 amino acids. Germline assignment: CDR1 DFQATT and CDR2 SNEGSKA (reference sequence). Trimming stripped 1 base from V and 2 bases from J, with 9 bases between. The source material, RNA transcripts, was used to amplify TCR beta CDR3 regions. During a first-round RT-PCR of the TCR CDR3, the HTBI primer set was used. TCRdb reprocessed the multiplex PCR reads via MiXCR and lists one record per CDR3 protein. The repertoire includes about 400,000 distinct CDR3 sequences, about 15% of them detected once, and around 7.3% sits in the top ten.

The J gene is TRBJ2-1, the V gene TRBV20-1; D unresolved. Sequencing input: blood. This clonotype was sampled from a woman between 18 and 30 years old with Graves' hyperthyroidism. CDR3 residues: CSARVDRPYNEQFF. CDR3 in DNA: TGCAGTGCTAGAGTGGACCGACCCTACAATGAGCAGTTCTTC.